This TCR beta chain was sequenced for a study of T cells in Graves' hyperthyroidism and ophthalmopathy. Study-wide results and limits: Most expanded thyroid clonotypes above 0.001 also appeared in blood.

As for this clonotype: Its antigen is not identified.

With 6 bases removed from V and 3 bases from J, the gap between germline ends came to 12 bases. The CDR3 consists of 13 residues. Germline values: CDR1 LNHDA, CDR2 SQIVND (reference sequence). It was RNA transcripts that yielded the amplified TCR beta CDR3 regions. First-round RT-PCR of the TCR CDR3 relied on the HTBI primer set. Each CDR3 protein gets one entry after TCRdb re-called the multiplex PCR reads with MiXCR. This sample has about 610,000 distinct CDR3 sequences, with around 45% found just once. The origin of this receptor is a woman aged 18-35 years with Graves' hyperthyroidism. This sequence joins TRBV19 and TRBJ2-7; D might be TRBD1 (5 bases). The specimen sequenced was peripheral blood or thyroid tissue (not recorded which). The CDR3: CASSRQIIYEQYF. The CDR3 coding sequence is TGTGCCAGTAGCAGACAGATTATCTACGAGCAGTACTTC. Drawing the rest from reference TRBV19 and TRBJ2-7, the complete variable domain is DGGITQSPKYLFRKEGQNVTLSCEQNLNHDAMYWYRQDPGQGLRLIYYSQIVNDFQKGDIAEGYSVSREKKESFPLTVTSAQKNPTAFYLCASSRQIIYEQYFGPGTRLTVT.